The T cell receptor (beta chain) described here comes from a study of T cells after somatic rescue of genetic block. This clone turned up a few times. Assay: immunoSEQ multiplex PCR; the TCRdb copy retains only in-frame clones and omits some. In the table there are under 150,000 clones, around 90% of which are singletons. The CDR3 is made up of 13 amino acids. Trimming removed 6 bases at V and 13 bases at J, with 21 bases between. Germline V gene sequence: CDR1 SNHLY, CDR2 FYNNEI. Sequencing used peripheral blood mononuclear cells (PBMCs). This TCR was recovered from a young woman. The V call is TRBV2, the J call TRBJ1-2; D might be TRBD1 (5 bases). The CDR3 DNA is TGTGCCAGCAGGACGGACACCACGAGACTCTCCACCTTC. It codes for CASRTDTTRLSTF.